This T cell receptor (beta chain) comes out of a study of blood T cell repertoires in COVID-19. Looking at the study overall: Sites in the United States, Italy and Spain provided acute and convalescent COVID-19 samples. Sources were T cells, B-cell-depleted T cells, or PBMCs; the material itself was cDNA or gDNA.

In germline, CDR1 is SGDLS, CDR2 YYNGEE. The CDR3 has 15 residues. V gave up 0 bases and J gave up 3 bases, with 9 bases separating them. Study processing details: How many nucleated cells were present was estimated from reference gene primer amplification. The method was immunoSEQ multiplex PCR; TCRdb's version includes in-frame clones alone and lacks a portion of them. V and J calls and clone size are those listed in that table; D and trimming were worked out from the DNA. Of some 200,000 clones listed, approximately 80% are singletons. The sample consisted of peripheral blood. This TCR was recovered from a human donor in a cohort sampled during active COVID-19. The rearrangement joins TRBV9 to TRBJ2-2, with D perhaps matching TRBD2 (5 bases). CDR3 in DNA: TGTGCCAGCAGCGTAGAGCCAGCGGACACCGGGGAGCTGTTTTTT. Translating it yields CASSVEPADTGELFF.